This TCR beta chain originates from a study of T-cell reconstitution after alpha-beta-depleted transplantation in children. Unique molecular identifiers tagged the TCRbeta library. TCRdb analysed the PCR reads with MiXCR anew, one entry per CDR3 protein. The sample shows about 580,000 distinct CDR3 sequences, under 25% of them seen only once. The CDR3 has 16 residues. The germline CDR1 and CDR2 sequences are DFQATT and SNEGSKA (reference sequence). V gave up 6 bases and J gave up 1 base; unmatched junction bases: 11. Only a few counts were recorded for this clonotype. Its target is not known. Study observations and caveats: Approximately two months post-transplant, alpha-beta T cells reportedly originated from several hundred expanded graft clones.

The source material was PBMCs, mostly from graft donor cells, sampled 360 days after TCRalphabeta/CD19-depleted stem cell transplant. V usage is TRBV20-1 and J usage is TRBJ1-5; 8 positions match TRBD1. This TCR was recovered from a boy in the first two years of life who had a stem cell transplant for acute myeloid leukemia, so the T cells may come from the graft donor. CDR3 region: CSAVGTTGASNQPQHF. In DNA, the CDR3 is TGCAGTGCCGTCGGGACGACAGGGGCAAGCAATCAGCCCCAGCATTTT.